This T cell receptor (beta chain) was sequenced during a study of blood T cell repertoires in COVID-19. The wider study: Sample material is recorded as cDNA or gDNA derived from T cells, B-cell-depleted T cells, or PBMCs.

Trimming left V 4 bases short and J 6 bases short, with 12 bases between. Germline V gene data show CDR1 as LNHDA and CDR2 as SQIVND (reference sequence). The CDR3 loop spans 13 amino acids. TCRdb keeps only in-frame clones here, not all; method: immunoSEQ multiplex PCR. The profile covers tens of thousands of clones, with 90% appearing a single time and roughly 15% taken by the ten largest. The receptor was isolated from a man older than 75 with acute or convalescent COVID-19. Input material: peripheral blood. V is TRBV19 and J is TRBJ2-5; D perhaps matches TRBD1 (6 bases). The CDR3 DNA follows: TGTGCCAGTAGTACAGGGGTTGAACAGACCCAGTACTTC. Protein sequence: CASSTGVEQTQYF.